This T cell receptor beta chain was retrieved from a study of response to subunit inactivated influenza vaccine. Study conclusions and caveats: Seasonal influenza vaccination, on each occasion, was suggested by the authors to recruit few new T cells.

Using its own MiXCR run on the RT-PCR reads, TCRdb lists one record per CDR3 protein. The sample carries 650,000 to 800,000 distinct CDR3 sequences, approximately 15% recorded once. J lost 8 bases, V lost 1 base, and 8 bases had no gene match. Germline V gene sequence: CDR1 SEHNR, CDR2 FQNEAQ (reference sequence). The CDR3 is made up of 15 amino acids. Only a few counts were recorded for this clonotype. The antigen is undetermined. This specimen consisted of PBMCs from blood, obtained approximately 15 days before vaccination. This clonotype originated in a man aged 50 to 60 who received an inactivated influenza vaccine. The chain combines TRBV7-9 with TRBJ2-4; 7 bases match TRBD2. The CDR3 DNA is TGTGCCAGCAGCTTAGTCGGACTAGGTGCAGACATTCAGTACTTC. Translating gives CASSLVGLGADIQYF.